The rows below give T cell receptor beta chains drawn from one sample of a study of blood T cell repertoires in COVID-19. Libraries were prepared by immunoSEQ multiplex PCR; TCRdb keeps only in-frame clonotypes and omits some of them. In the table there are roughly 220,000 clones, 84% of which are singletons. The sequenced sample consisted of PBMCs or T cells enriched from blood (not recorded which). All receptors come from a woman in her 40s who had recovered from COVID-19. Each CDR3 is given with its conserved first and last residue. The D gene is left open where the match is weak. A row's size may be missing; if present it is once, few, many or a size class.

v_gene,j_gene,len,abundance,d_gene,CDR3aa,CDR3nt
TRBV3-1/TRBV3-2,TRBJ2-5,15,NA,TRBD1,CASENRGVGQETQYF,TGTGCCAGCGAGAACAGGGGTGTAGGTCAAGAGACCCAGTACTTC
TRBV15,TRBJ2-2,14,NA,TRBD1,CATRKDRGAGELFF,TGTGCCACCAGAAAGGACAGGGGGGCCGGGGAGCTGTTTTTT
TRBV5-4,TRBJ2-3,16,NA,NA,CASSLAVGARTDTQYF,TGTGCCAGCAGCCTGGCCGTGGGAGCCCGCACAGATACGCAGTATTTT
TRBV21-1,TRBJ2-1,10,NA,NA,CASSLNEQFF,TGTGCCAGCAGCCTGAATGAGCAGTTCTTC
TRBV6-4,TRBJ2-1,15,NA,NA,CASSTDRSSYNEQFF,TGTGCCAGCAGCACGGACAGAAGCTCCTACAATGAGCAGTTCTTC
TRBV5-1,TRBJ2-2,16,NA,NA,CASSRIQGGNTGELFF,TGCGCCAGCAGCCGCATCCAGGGAGGGAACACCGGGGAGCTGTTTTTT
TRBV7-2,TRBJ2-5,15,NA,TRBD2,CASSPAGGPRETQYF,TGTGCCAGCAGCCCAGCGGGAGGGCCGAGGGAGACCCAGTACTTC
TRBV30,TRBJ1-1,13,few,NA,CAWSWQSNTEAFF,TGTGCCTGGAGTTGGCAGTCGAACACTGAAGCTTTCTTT
TRBV19,TRBJ1-2,14,NA,TRBD1,CASSAWTGGLGYTF,TGTGCCAGTAGTGCCTGGACAGGGGGCCTTGGCTACACCTTC
TRBV4-3,TRBJ1-2,16,NA,NA,CASSQDHNDYNYGYTF,TGCGCCAGCAGCCAAGATCACAACGACTATAACTATGGCTACACCTTC
TRBV29-1,TRBJ2-3,11,NA,NA,CSVLTGDTQYF,TGCAGCGTATTGACAGGTGATACGCAGTATTTT
TRBV5-1,TRBJ2-1,19,NA,TRBD2,CASSQRGLAGLSSYNEQFF,TGCGCCAGCAGCCAAAGGGGACTAGCGGGCCTTAGCTCCTACAATGAGCAGTTCTTC
TRBV3-1/TRBV3-2,TRBJ2-1,15,few,NA,CASSQESVIPNEQFF,TGTGCCAGCAGCCAAGAGTCGGTTATACCCAATGAGCAGTTCTTC
TRBV4-1,TRBJ2-1,15,NA,TRBD2,CASSQGTSGFREQFF,TGCGCCAGCAGCCAGGGGACTAGCGGGTTTCGGGAGCAGTTCTTC
TRBV27,TRBJ1-5,14,NA,NA,CASSWGREDQPQHF,TGTGCCAGCAGTTGGGGACGGGAGGATCAGCCCCAGCATTTT
TRBV25-1,TRBJ2-5,13,NA,NA,CASSDWDSGTQYF,TGTGCCAGCAGTGATTGGGACTCGGGGACCCAGTACTTC
TRBV6-5,TRBJ1-2,11,NA,TRBD1,CASRQGSGYTF,TGTGCCAGCAGACAGGGGTCTGGCTACACCTTC
TRBV6-5,TRBJ2-5,12,NA,NA,CASSLREETQYF,TGTGCCAGCAGTTTGAGGGAGGAGACCCAGTACTTC
TRBV5-1,TRBJ1-3,14,NA,NA,CASSPSDSGNTIYF,TGCGCCAGCAGCCCCTCAGACTCTGGAAACACCATATATTTT
TRBV7-2,TRBJ1-1,13,NA,TRBD1,CASSPGQGRRAFF,TGTGCCAGCAGCCCCGGACAGGGTAGAAGAGCTTTCTTT
TRBV9,TRBJ2-3,16,NA,TRBD1,CASSPTGQAYTDTQYF,TGTGCCAGCAGCCCTACGGGACAGGCCTACACAGATACGCAGTATTTT
TRBV21-1,TRBJ2-5,17,NA,NA,CASSKGDKREVGETQYF,TGTGCCAGCAGCAAAGGAGATAAGCGGGAGGTGGGGGAGACCCAGTACTTC
TRBV5-1,TRBJ2-3,15,NA,NA,CASSLAGGSTDTQYF,TGCGCCAGCAGCTTGGCCGGAGGAAGCACAGATACGCAGTATTTT
TRBV5-4,TRBJ1-1,18,NA,NA,CASSLGTGAGGVNTEAFF,TGTGCCAGCAGCTTGGGTACTGGGGCGGGAGGGGTGAACACTGAAGCTTTCTTT
TRBV11-2,TRBJ2-5,15,NA,TRBD1,CASSRPTGRQETQYF,TGTGCCAGCAGCCGACCGACAGGGCGACAAGAGACCCAGTACTTC
TRBV7-6,TRBJ2-7,12,NA,NA,CASSFGSYEQYF,TGTGCCAGCAGCTTCGGTTCCTACGAGCAGTACTTC
TRBV7-9,TRBJ2-5,17,NA,TRBD2,CASSSPGLAGAGETQYF,TGTGCCAGCAGCTCTCCGGGACTAGCGGGAGCGGGAGAGACCCAGTACTTC
TRBV3-1/TRBV3-2,TRBJ1-6,12,NA,NA,CASSQDYQTLHF,TGTGCCAGCAGCCAAGACTACCAAACCCTCCACTTT
TRBV11-3,TRBJ1-5,13,many,NA,CASSVNSNQPQHF,TGTGCCAGCTCAGTAAATAGCAATCAGCCCCAGCATTTT
TRBV6-2/TRBV6-3,TRBJ2-6,15,NA,NA,CASTSSSSGANVLTF,TGTGCCAGCACTTCCTCGAGCTCTGGGGCCAACGTCCTGACTTTC
TRBV30,TRBJ2-5,11,NA,NA,CAWSGRETQYF,TGTGCCTGGAGTGGGAGGGAGACCCAGTACTTC
TRBV7-2,TRBJ2-1,11,NA,NA,CASSLVYEQFF,TGTGCCAGCAGCTTAGTATATGAGCAGTTCTTC
TRBV24-1,TRBJ1-1,13,NA,NA,CATRSSGNTEAFF,TGTGCCACCAGGAGCTCAGGAAACACTGAAGCTTTCTTT
TRBV15,TRBJ2-1,16,NA,NA,CATSRDHRSIEREQFF,TGTGCCACCAGCAGAGATCATAGATCCATAGAGCGTGAGCAGTTCTTC
TRBV6-1,TRBJ2-3,16,NA,TRBD2,CASSELGTSGRNTQYF,TGTGCCAGCAGTGAACTCGGGACTAGCGGGAGGAATACGCAGTATTTT
TRBV19,TRBJ1-2,17,NA,NA,CATTGDSTPFANYGYTF,TGTGCCACTACGGGAGACTCAACCCCTTTTGCTAACTATGGCTACACCTTC
TRBV2,TRBJ2-5,15,NA,NA,CASGGRTDPQETQYF,TGTGCCAGCGGGGGACGGACAGACCCTCAAGAGACCCAGTACTTC
TRBV18,TRBJ1-4,16,once,NA,CASSFQSRLGDEKLFF,TGTGCCAGCTCCTTTCAATCTCGCCTCGGTGATGAAAAACTGTTTTTT
TRBV4-1,TRBJ1-4,13,NA,NA,CASSHLVREKLFF,TGCGCCAGCAGCCACCTAGTGCGGGAAAAACTGTTTTTT
TRBV15,TRBJ2-3,14,few,NA,CATSPSGRTDTQYF,TGTGCCACCAGCCCAAGCGGACGCACAGATACGCAGTATTTT
TRBV7-6,TRBJ2-3,12,NA,NA,CASSLEGGTQYF,TGTGCCAGCAGCTTAGAGGGGGGGACGCAGTATTTT
TRBV12-3/TRBV12-4,TRBJ1-5,13,NA,NA,CASSWRGVDAQHF,TGTGCCAGCAGCTGGCGGGGGGTGGACGCCCAGCATTTT
TRBV19,TRBJ2-1,15,once,NA,CASRMTHLRNNEQFF,TGTGCCAGTAGGATGACACACCTACGCAACAATGAGCAGTTCTTC
TRBV5-5,TRBJ1-5,13,NA,NA,CASSLLGGQPQHF,TGTGCCAGCAGCTTGTTAGGGGGTCAGCCCCAGCATTTT
TRBV18,TRBJ1-2,14,once,NA,CASSPLSGGEGYTF,TGTGCCAGCTCACCATTATCGGGGGGTGAAGGCTACACCTTC
TRBV18,TRBJ1-1,13,NA,NA,CASSLTEGGEAFF,TGTGCCAGCTCGCTGACAGAGGGGGGGGAAGCTTTCTTT
TRBV19,TRBJ1-2,15,NA,TRBD1,CASSGSGTVNYGYTF,TGTGCCAGTAGTGGTTCCGGGACAGTGAACTATGGCTACACCTTC
TRBV10-3,TRBJ2-3,13,NA,TRBD1,CAIWTGGTDTQYF,TGTGCCATTTGGACAGGGGGAACAGATACGCAGTATTTT
TRBV2,TRBJ2-5,14,NA,TRBD1,CASRVRTGEWTQYF,TGTGCCAGCAGAGTACGCACAGGGGAGTGGACCCAGTACTTC
TRBV24-1,TRBJ2-2,15,NA,NA,CATSGGGPNTGELFF,TGTGCCACCAGTGGCGGCGGCCCGAACACCGGGGAGCTGTTTTTT
TRBV12-5,TRBJ2-1,15,NA,TRBD2,CASGITGTSRYEQFF,TGTGCTAGTGGTATCACCGGGACTAGTCGCTATGAGCAGTTCTTC
TRBV13,TRBJ1-6,12,NA,NA,CASSRGTSPLHF,TGTGCCAGCAGTCGGGGGACCTCACCCCTCCACTTT
TRBV5-1,TRBJ1-6,14,NA,NA,CASSPGDYNSPLHF,TGCGCCAGCAGCCCAGGGGATTATAATTCACCCCTCCACTTT
TRBV28,TRBJ1-2,13,NA,TRBD1,CASSLGDSRGYTF,TGTGCCAGCAGTTTGGGGGACAGCAGGGGCTACACCTTC
TRBV5-1,TRBJ1-3,16,NA,NA,CASSRAGPEYGNTIYF,TGCGCCAGCAGCCGGGCAGGGCCCGAGTACGGAAACACCATATATTTT